A single sample is the source of the 16 T cell receptor beta chains below, sequenced in a study of cytomegalovirus exposure and HLA in healthy donors. PCR primers comprised 60 Vbeta and 13 Jbeta primers. Produced via immunoSEQ multiplex PCR; TCRdb's table is partial and in-frame only. The profile shows around 100,000 clones, about 74% of them singletons. The sequenced sample consisted of PBMCs. Source of these receptors: a woman younger than 35 in good health and CMV-seropositive.

This clone was observed many times. This chain links TRBV6-5 with TRBJ1-1, with D possibly being TRBD1 (5 bases). This CDR3 has 14 residues. Germline-derived CDR1 and CDR2 are MNHEY and SVGAGI. Trimming left V 5 bases short and J 6 bases short, with 16 bases between. Written as DNA, the CDR3 is TGTGCCAGCAGTCCTTATCAGGGCGCCCCTGAAGCTTTCTTT. Its translation is CASSPYQGAPEAFF.

This chain joins TRBV7-9 and TRBJ2-5, with D perhaps TRBD2 (7 bases). Trimming took 2 bases from V and 7 from J, leaving 26 bases between them. In germline, CDR1 is SEHNR, CDR2 FQNEAQ (reference sequence). This CDR3 region has 18 residues. The DNA for the CDR3 is TGTGCCAGCAGCTTAAGGGGGGGATCAGGTTACGATTTATCGACCCAGTACTTC. Translation: CASSLRGGSGYDLSTQYF.

V gene TRBV18 combines with J gene TRBJ2-7, with 10 bases matching TRBD1. CDR1 is KGHSH and CDR2 is LQKENI in the germline V gene. With V trimmed by 1 base and J by 6 bases, 6 bases remained unmatched. This CDR3 is 15 amino acids long. The CDR3 here is CASSPQGTGVAEQYF. The CDR3 DNA reads as TGTGCCAGCTCACCACAAGGGACAGGGGTTGCCGAGCAGTACTTC.

This clone was counted between two and nine times. V gene TRBV23-1 combines with J gene TRBJ2-2; D might be TRBD2 (5 bases). TRBV23-1 is given ORF status, its function remaining uncertain. V lost 3 bases to trimming and J lost 6 bases, with 26 bases between them. The CDR3 length is 19 residues. CDR3 DNA: TGCGCCAGCAGTCATGATCCCCCGGGGAGTCGAGATTGGGCCGGGGAGCTGTTTTTT. Its protein is CASSHDPPGSRDWAGELFF.

The gene calls are TRBV7-6 and TRBJ2-4; D may be TRBD2 (5 bases). The CDR3 loop spans 18 amino acids. The V end lost 1 base, the J end lost 1 base, and 17 bases lay between the germline ends. The germline V gene encodes CDR1 SGHVS and CDR2 FNYEAQ. The CDR3 is CASSLGRLVGEAKNIQYF. In DNA form, the CDR3 reads TGTGCCAGCAGCTTAGGGAGGCTAGTGGGAGAGGCCAAAAACATTCAGTACTTC.

The CDR3 DNA sequence: TGTGCCAGCAGCAACTTCAGGGGAGCCTACAATGAGCAGTTCTTC. This translates into CASSNFRGAYNEQFF. The chain uses TRBV5-6 and TRBJ2-1, with a weak D call TRBD1 (6 bases). The CDR3 runs to 15 residues. Germline assignment: CDR1 SGHDT and CDR2 YYEEEE. V was cut by 4 bases and J by 2 bases, with 13 bases left in between.

This chain joins TRBV7-3 and TRBJ2-3, with a tentative D call TRBD1 (6 bases). V lost 2 bases and J lost 3, with 9 bases in between. Per germline, CDR1 SGHTA and CDR2 FQGTGA. The CDR3 is 14 amino acids. This CDR3 reads CASSLERGTDTQYF. The CDR3 DNA sequence: TGTGCCAGCAGCTTAGAAAGGGGGACAGATACGCAGTATTTT.

This sequence joins TRBV25-1 and TRBJ1-2, with TRBD1 identical over 7 bases. The CDR3 length is 15 residues. Looked up from germline, CDR1 is MGHDK and CDR2 is SYGVNS. V lost 5 bases and J lost 5; bases outside the gene matches: 11. CDR3 bases: TGTGCCAGCAGTTCTCAGGGGGGTCGAAATTATGGCTACACCTTC. It encodes CASSSQGGRNYGYTF.

J is TRBJ1-1 and V is TRBV7-8; no clear D gene. V was trimmed by 5 bases and J by 0 bases, leaving 10 bases between them. Looked up from germline, CDR1 is SGHVS and CDR2 is FQNEAQ. The CDR3 runs to 14 residues. The CDR3 bases are TGTGCCAGCAGCAAAATTCCAGTGAACACTGAAGCTTTCTTT. This sequence encodes CASSKIPVNTEAFF.

The chain has TRBV30 and TRBJ2-2, with 7 positions matching TRBD1. The ends lost 3 bases at V and 2 bases at J; junction bases unmatched: 3. Germline V gene sequence: CDR1 GTSNPN, CDR2 SVGIG (reference sequence). This CDR3 has 14 amino acids. In DNA, the CDR3 is TGTGCCTGGAGGGGGACAGTTAACACCGGGGAGCTGTTTTTT. This translates into CAWRGTVNTGELFF.

The chain employs TRBV12-5 and TRBJ2-5, with TRBD1 matching over 8 bases. CDR3 length: 15 amino acids. The ends lost 5 bases at V and 2 bases at J; junction bases unmatched: 7. In germline, CDR1 is LGHNT, CDR2 FRNRAP. This CDR3 is CASGPGGPGQETQYF. The CDR3 DNA sequence: TGTGCTAGTGGTCCAGGGGGCCCGGGGCAAGAGACCCAGTACTTC.

This CDR3 is CASSIGGQETQYF. As DNA, the CDR3 is TGTGCCAGTAGTATCGGCGGACAAGAGACCCAGTACTTC. The rearrangement links TRBV19 to TRBJ2-5, with D unclear. Germline values: CDR1 LNHDA, CDR2 SQIVND (reference sequence). The CDR3 extends over 13 amino acids. Trimming removed 3 bases at V and 2 bases at J, with 7 bases between.

The rearrangement uses TRBV28 and TRBJ2-5; maybe TRBD2 (5 bases). Germline assignment: CDR1 MDHEN and CDR2 SYDVKM. This CDR3 spans 13 amino acids. V was shortened by 7 bases and J by 7 bases, with 16 bases between the two germline ends. Written as DNA, the CDR3 is TGTGCCAGCATTTTCGGACGGGCGGGGACCCAGTACTTC. It codes for CASIFGRAGTQYF.

On this clone: At one boundary the junction diverges from the germline segment, which might be a read error. The chain combines TRBV5-4 with TRBJ1-2; 8 nucleotides agree with TRBD1. The CDR3 totals 15 residues. The V gene's germline CDR1 is SGHNT and CDR2 YYREEE (reference sequence). CDR3 residues: CASSLIGQGDYGYTF. The DNA for the CDR3 is TGTGCCAGCAGCTTGATAGGACAGGGTGACTACGGCTACACCTTC.

This clone appeared many times. J is TRBJ1-4 and V is TRBV7-9; TRBD1 agrees at 7 bases. CDR1 and CDR2 from the germline V gene are SEHNR and FQNEAQ (reference sequence). V lost 8 bases, J lost 8 bases, and 14 bases stayed unmatched. The CDR3 spans 15 residues. CDR3 bases: TGTGCCAGCGGGCTCCGGGACAGAGGGGAGGAAAAACTGTTTTTT. It is translated as CASGLRDRGEEKLFF.

The genes are TRBV7-9 and TRBJ2-1; TRBD1 aligns across 7 bases. The junction had 3 bases not matched to a gene; V was cut back by 2 bases and J by 5 bases. The germline gives CDR1 SEHNR, CDR2 FQNEAQ (reference sequence). The CDR3 totals 14 residues. CDR3 nucleotide sequence: TGTGCCAGCAGCTTATGGGGGACAGACAATGAGCAGTTCTTC. This sequence encodes CASSLWGTDNEQFF.